These 11 T cell receptor beta chains were sequenced from one sample in a study of early T cells in non-severe SARS-CoV-2 infection. Each CDR3 protein is one row after TCRdb ran MiXCR on the 5' RACE reads. The data hold fewer than 85,000 distinct CDR3 sequences, with roughly a sixth observed a single time. Sequencing was carried out using whole blood. Source of these receptors: an adult who was a healthcare worker with PCR-confirmed SARS-CoV-2 infection or an uninfected control (not recorded which).

The chain carries TRBV12-3 or TRBV12-4 and TRBJ1-2; no definite D call. The length of the CDR3 is 14 residues. V lost 2 bases and J 3 bases, leaving 10 bases between the germline ends. The CDR3 DNA reads TGTGCCAGCAGTTTATATGGAGGTCACTATGGCTACACCTTC. Its translation is CASSLYGGHYGYTF.

The chain uses TRBV10-3 and TRBJ2-3; the match to TRBD2 covers 7 bases. Germline values: CDR1 ENHRY, CDR2 SYGVKD. V lost 5 bases, J lost 3 bases, and 5 bases stayed unmatched. The CDR3 is made up of 14 amino acids. This chain's CDR3 is CAISSGTGTDTQYF. The CDR3 bases are TGTGCCATCAGTAGCGGGACGGGAACAGATACGCAGTATTTT.

This clonotype was counted only a few times. The gene calls are TRBV29-1 and TRBJ2-4, with 9 bases fitting TRBD1. CDR1 is SQVTM, CDR2 ANQGSEA, per germline. V shed 7 bases and J 2 bases; nucleotides not matched to a gene: 9. The CDR3 has 15 amino acids. In DNA, the CDR3 is TGCAGCGCTCGCACAGGGGGCGCGACCAAAAACATTCAGTACTTC. Translating gives CSARTGGATKNIQYF.

The DNA for the CDR3 is TGTGCCAGCAGCGCGGGCTCGGGGGGCGGAACTGAAGCTTTCTTT. Protein product: CASSAGSGGGTEAFF. This chain links TRBV9 with TRBJ1-1, with D maybe TRBD1 (6 bases). V lost 3 bases to trimming and J lost 5 bases, with 17 bases between them. Germline V gene sequence: CDR1 SGDLS, CDR2 YYNGEE. The CDR3 consists of 15 residues.

This clonotype was seen a handful of times. The chain employs TRBV11-2 and TRBJ2-1; either TRBD1 or TRBD2 may supply D (6 bases each). The CDR3 spans 17 residues. Germline values: CDR1 SGHAT, CDR2 FQNNGV. V was cut by 5 bases and J by 6 bases, with 23 bases left in between. CDR3 coding DNA: TGTGCCAGCAGCCGAGGGGGGCGGCGGTATGGGTTCAATGAGCAGTTCTTC. It specifies CASSRGGRRYGFNEQFF.

This clonotype was seen only a few times. The rearrangement uses TRBV27 and TRBJ2-3; 8 positions match TRBD2. The CDR3 runs 15 residues. After removal of 5 bases from V and 4 bases from J, the junction contained 8 bases not matched to a gene. From germline, CDR1 is MNHEY and CDR2 SMNVEV (reference sequence). CDR3 sequence (DNA): TGTGCCAGCAGTAAGTCCGGGACTAGGGCAGATACGCAGTATTTT. It encodes CASSKSGTRADTQYF.

The chain has TRBV6-6 and TRBJ1-1; D is undetermined. The CDR3 is 13 amino acids. Germline-derived CDR1 and CDR2 are MNHNY and SVGAGI (reference sequence). V was pared by 4 bases and J by 0 bases, with 6 bases between. CDR3 region: CASSFDLNTEAFF. The CDR3 DNA reads TGTGCCAGCAGTTTCGACCTGAACACTGAAGCTTTCTTT.

This sequence joins TRBV18 and TRBJ2-1, with TRBD2 matching over 10 bases. The J segment lost 7 bases and the V segment lost 1 base, leaving 10 bases of the junction unmatched. From germline, CDR1 is KGHSH and CDR2 LQKENI. This CDR3 region has 17 residues. The CDR3 bases are TGTGCCAGCTCACCACTCTCGACTAGCGGGCCTGGGAATGAGCAGTTCTTC. It yields the protein CASSPLSTSGPGNEQFF.

Many counts were recorded for this clonotype. The chain recombines TRBV3-2 with TRBJ1-4. TRBV3-2 is labeled a pseudogene. The CDR3 spans 17 residues. In nucleotides, the CDR3 is TGTGCCAGCAGCCAAGCATTGGCAGAAGCAACTAATGAAAAACTGTTTTTT. Amino acid sequence: CASSQALAEATNEKLFF.

Many counts were recorded for this clonotype. The CDR3 region is CASGRDSYEQYF. Here the CDR3 DNA reads TGTGCCTCCGGCCGGGACAGCTACGAGCAGTACTTC. The chain recombines TRBV21-1 with TRBJ2-7; TRBD1, as called in the table, went unchecked against the DNA. TRBV21-1 is a listed pseudogene. The CDR3 contains 12 residues.

This chain uses TRBV28 with TRBJ2-1; 10 bases fit TRBD2. This CDR3 contains 19 residues. With V trimmed by 3 bases and J by 0 bases, 11 bases remained unmatched. Germline values: CDR1 MDHEN, CDR2 SYDVKM. As DNA, the CDR3 is TGTGCCAGCAGTTTGGCTTCAGCGGGGGGGATCCGCTCCTACAATGAGCAGTTCTTC. It encodes CASSLASAGGIRSYNEQFF.